This T cell receptor beta chain is drawn from a study of CD8+ T cells in alopecia areata. Study-level results: Normal skin contains resident alphabeta T cells, and these are also sequenced in scalp samples. In lesional scalp, particularly from alopecia totalis/universalis, clonality was higher than in normal scalp. Mice showed TCR sharing more clearly than patients did, possibly owing to HLA.

Germline CDR1 MNHEY, CDR2 SMNVEV (reference sequence). The CDR3 runs to 16 residues. Germline trimming cut 6 bases from V and 1 base from J; bases unmatched to any gene: 8. Worth noting for this clone: Antigen: not known.

Sequencing templates came from extracted RNA that was reverse transcribed into cDNA. Here immunoSEQ multiplex PCR was the method, and the copy in TCRdb shows in-frame clones only, minus some. The sample includes about 120,000 clones, about 50% of them seen just once. This sample's treatment: oral pan-JAK inhibitor, 5-10 mg twice daily. The rearrangement links TRBV27 to TRBJ1-5; TRBD1 aligns across 8 bases. The clonotype comes from a human donor with alopecia areata. This specimen was CD4+ T cells sorted from blood, taken at week 4, from a patient treated with tofacitinib. CDR3 region: CASRPTGVSSNQPQHF. In DNA form, the CDR3 reads TGTGCCAGCAGGCCGACAGGGGTGTCAAGCAATCAGCCCCAGCATTTT.